This T cell receptor beta chain was recovered during a study of regulatory T cells in long-lasting Graves disease. CDR1 and CDR2 from the germline V gene are MNHNS and SASEGT. This CDR3 is 16 amino acids long. The J segment lost 5 bases and the V segment lost 7 bases, leaving 8 bases of the junction unmatched. This clonotype has a handful of counts. Its antigen remains unidentified. Construction of TCR beta libraries relied on iRepertoire HTBI primers and on Arm-PCR targeting CDR3 regions. TCRdb used MiXCR to reprocess the multiplex PCR reads, holding one entry per CDR3 protein. The table includes 250,000 to 400,000 distinct CDR3 sequences, 15% to 20% detected once. The study's findings and limits: Under persistent disease, TRBV28, TRBJ1-2 and TRBJ2-5 were used preferentially.

Time point described: newly diagnosed GD, antithyroid drugs for less than 3 months. Following extraction of RNA from PBMCs, that RNA was used to make the TCR library. The TCR originated in a female donor with Graves disease. The sequencing used peripheral blood mononuclear cells (PBMCs), collected at new diagnosis, from a patient treated with antithyroid drugs. The rearrangement uses TRBV6-1 and TRBJ1-6, with 10 bases that match TRBD1. The CDR3 sequence: CASTPSDRGNNSPLHF. The DNA of the CDR3 is TGTGCCAGCACCCCCTCGGACAGGGGGAATAATTCACCCCTCCACTTT.